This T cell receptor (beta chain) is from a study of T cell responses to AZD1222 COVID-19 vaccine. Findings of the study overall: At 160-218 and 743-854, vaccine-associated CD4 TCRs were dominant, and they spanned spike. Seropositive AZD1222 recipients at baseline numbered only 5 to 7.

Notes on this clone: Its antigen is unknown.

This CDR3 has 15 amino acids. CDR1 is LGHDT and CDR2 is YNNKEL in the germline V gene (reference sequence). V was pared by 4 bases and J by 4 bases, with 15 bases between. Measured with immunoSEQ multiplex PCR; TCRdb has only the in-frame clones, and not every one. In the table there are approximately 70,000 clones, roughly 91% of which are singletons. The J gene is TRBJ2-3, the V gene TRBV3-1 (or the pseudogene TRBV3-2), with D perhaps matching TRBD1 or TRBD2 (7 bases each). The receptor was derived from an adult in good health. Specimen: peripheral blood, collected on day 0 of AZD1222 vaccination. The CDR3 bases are TGTGCCAGCAGCCGCGCAGGGGGGGCCCCAGATACGCAGTATTTT. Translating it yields CASSRAGGAPDTQYF.